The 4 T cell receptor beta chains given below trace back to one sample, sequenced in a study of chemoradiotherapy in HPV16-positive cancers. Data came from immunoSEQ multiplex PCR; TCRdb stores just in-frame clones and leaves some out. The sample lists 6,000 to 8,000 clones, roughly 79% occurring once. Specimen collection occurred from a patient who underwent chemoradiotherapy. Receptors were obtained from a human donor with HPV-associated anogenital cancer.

In nucleotides, the CDR3 is TGTGCCAGCAGCGTTGAACCGGGACAGGGGGGTCTGGCTGAAGCTTTCTTT. Translated: CASSVEPGQGGLAEAFF. The genes are TRBV9 and TRBJ1-1; 11 bases align to TRBD1. CDR3 length: 17 residues. Germline V gives CDR1 SGDLS, CDR2 YYNGEE. Trimming at V came to 2 bases and at J to 6 bases, leaving 12 bases not matched to a gene.

The CDR3 protein is CASRRGDSYEQYF. The CDR3 coding sequence is TGCGCCAGCAGACGGGGGGACTCCTACGAGCAGTACTTC. This sequence joins TRBV4-1 and TRBJ2-7; 7 bases map to TRBD2. This CDR3 spans 13 amino acids. The germline gives CDR1 MGHRA, CDR2 YSYEKL. Trimming cost V 6 bases and J 0 bases; bases outside gene matches: 2.

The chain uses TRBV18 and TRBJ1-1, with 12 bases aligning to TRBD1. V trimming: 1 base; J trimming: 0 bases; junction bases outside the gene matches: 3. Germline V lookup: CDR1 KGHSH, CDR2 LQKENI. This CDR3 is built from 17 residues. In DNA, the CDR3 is TGTGCCAGCTCACCACTTGGGACAGGGGGCATGAACACTGAAGCTTTCTTT. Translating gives CASSPLGTGGMNTEAFF.

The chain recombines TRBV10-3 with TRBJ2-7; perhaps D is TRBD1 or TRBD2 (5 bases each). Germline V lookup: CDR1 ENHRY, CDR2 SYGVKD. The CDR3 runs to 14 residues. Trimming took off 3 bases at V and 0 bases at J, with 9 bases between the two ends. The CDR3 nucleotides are TGTGCCATCAGTGAAGGGGAGTCCTCCTACGAGCAGTACTTC. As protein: CAISEGESSYEQYF.